Here is one T cell receptor (beta chain) with its context. Its antigen is still unknown. This sample stems from a study of beta chain features in type 1 diabetes. V shed 4 bases, J shed 2 bases, and the junction held 4 bases outside the gene matches. Germline V CDR1 and CDR2: ENHRY, SYGVKD. The CDR3 covers 14 residues. cDNA synthesis used the whole RNA isolate, giving expressed TCRB sequences. It was found that naive, central memory and regulatory T cell samples averaged approximately 3.9 million reads. Sequencing used immunoSEQ multiplex PCR; TCRdb keeps in-frame clones, though not all of them. The table records about 340,000 clones, roughly 12% of them present only once. Regarding the study as a whole: For Type 1 diabetes patients, all four CD4+ subsets carried TCRB CDR3s that were moderately but significantly shorter.

The V gene is TRBV10-3, the J gene TRBJ1-1; 7 bases agree with TRBD1. This TCR was sampled from a woman younger than 35 with type 1 diabetes. The source material was naive CD4+ T cells from blood. Here the CDR3 reads CAISVQGGNTEAFF. CDR3 coding DNA: TGTGCCATCAGTGTGCAGGGGGGAAACACTGAAGCTTTCTTT.